This T cell receptor beta chain was obtained from a study of T cell responses to AZD1222 COVID-19 vaccine. Study conclusions and caveats: Nearly half of spike-specific TCRs reportedly go after variant regions that carry no mutations.

Sequenced by immunoSEQ multiplex PCR; TCRdb stores in-frame clones only, minus some. In the table there are 75,000 to 95,000 clones, under 95% of which are singletons. As to this clone: Antigen: not known.

This material consisted of peripheral blood, taken on day 0 of MenACWY control vaccination. This receptor was taken from an adult in good health.

The CDR3 loop reads CASSVRELDTQYF. The CDR3 region has the DNA TGTGCCAGCAGCGTAAGGGAGTTGGATACGCAGTATTTT. The chain has TRBV7-9 and TRBJ2-3; D may be TRBD2 (5 bases). The CDR3 is 13 amino acids. V was clipped by 5 bases and J by 6 bases, with 12 bases between them. Germline CDR1 SEHNR, CDR2 FQNEAQ (reference sequence).